The 4 T cell receptor beta chains below come from one sample, sequenced in a study of radiotherapy plus CTLA-4 blockade in lung cancer. Sequencing was performed with immunoSEQ multiplex PCR; in TCRdb, only in-frame clones are kept and a portion is missing. The data show tens of thousands of clones, around 85% seen once. Here the sequenced sample was peripheral blood, taken from a patient treated with radiotherapy plus ipilimumab. The receptors stem from a human donor with non-small cell lung cancer who had a partial response to radiotherapy plus ipilimumab.

This chain uses TRBV19 with TRBJ2-3; 13 positions match TRBD2. The V segment lost 5 bases and the J segment 5 bases; nucleotides outside the gene matches: 7. The CDR3 has 16 amino acids. The germline gives CDR1 LNHDA, CDR2 SQIVND (reference sequence). The CDR3 loop reads CASSGLAGDVGDTQYF. CDR3 coding DNA: TGTGCCAGTAGTGGACTAGCGGGAGATGTGGGAGATACGCAGTATTTT.

The genes are TRBV6-1 and TRBJ2-3; a weak D match, TRBD2 (5 bases). Deletions cut 6 bases from V and 2 bases from J, with 15 bases between. CDR3 size: 15 residues. Germline V gene lookup returns CDR1 MNHNS and CDR2 SASEGT. CDR3 protein: CASRDFLILTDTQYF. Written as DNA, the CDR3 is TGTGCCAGCAGGGACTTTCTAATACTCACAGATACGCAGTATTTT.

This chain connects TRBV18 to TRBJ2-7; the match to TRBD2 covers 14 bases. Germline CDR1 and CDR2: KGHSH and LQKENI. J was trimmed by 4 bases and V by 5 bases; bases with no gene match: 4. The CDR3 length is 15 residues. As DNA, the CDR3 is TGTGCCAGCTCAAGAGGACTAGCGGGAGGATACGAGCAGTACTTC. It yields the protein CASSRGLAGGYEQYF.

This rearrangement joins TRBV5-1 to TRBJ2-7; D perhaps matches TRBD2 (5 bases). V was clipped by 0 bases and J by 5 bases, with 12 bases between them. Germline CDR1 reads SGHRS; CDR2 reads YFSETQ. The CDR3 extends over 14 amino acids. CDR3 sequence (DNA): TGCGCCAGCAGCTTGGGAACCGGGATCCACGAGCAGTACGTC. It is translated as CASSLGTGIHEQYV.